This TCR beta chain is drawn from a study of blood T cells in healthy people across ages. Through a sample-barcoded 5' primer and a J-beta primer mix, a second PCR was run for roughly 6 to 12 cycles. In TCRdb, the 5' RACE reads were re-called with MiXCR into one record per CDR3 protein. The sample includes approximately 320,000 distinct CDR3 sequences, 25% to 30% of them seen just once. The V and J ends lost 0 bases and 9 bases respectively, with 19 bases between them. Germline-derived CDR1 and CDR2 are SGHRS and YFSETQ. The CDR3 consists of 16 residues. Donor samples were obtained from healthy Caucasian individuals from Russia, aged about 6 to 100.

The receptor comes from a woman in her 70s in good health. Sequencing used blood. V usage is TRBV5-1 and J usage is TRBJ2-1; D is unresolved. The CDR3, as DNA: TGCGCCAGCAGCTTGGTAGTCGCGAGACGAAGCAGTGAGCAGTTCTTC. This gives the protein CASSLVVARRSSEQFF. The variable domain in full, with the rest retrieved from reference TRBV5-1 and TRBJ2-1, is KAGVTQTPRYLIKTRGQQVTLSCSPISGHRSVSWYQQTPGQGLQFLFEYFSETQRNKGNFPGRFSGRQFSNSRSEMNVSTLELGDSALYLCASSLVVARRSSEQFFGPGTRLTVL.